This T cell receptor (beta chain) appears in the sequencing data of a study of shared clonotypes between healthy human individuals. Notes on the study in general: The rarefaction results pointed to incomplete sorted-subset sequencing despite large depth.

As concerns this clone: Antigen unknown.

V was pared by 3 bases and J by 0 bases, with 5 bases of the junction left unmatched. The CDR3 is 15 residues long. Germline loops: CDR1 SGDLS, CDR2 YYNGEE. The assay was immunoSEQ multiplex PCR, and TCRdb's table has in-frame clones only and misses some. The table has more than 1.2 million clones, approximately 98.5% seen once. This receptor was obtained from a man younger than 45 in good health. The chain has TRBV9 and TRBJ1-1; 7 positions agree with TRBD1. Sequenced material: naive CD4+ T cells sorted from blood. Subset denoted: CD45RA+ positively selected. CDR3 sequence: CASSATGSVNTEAFF. The CDR3 nucleotides are TGTGCCAGCAGCGCGACAGGGAGCGTGAACACTGAAGCTTTCTTT.